The 8 T cell receptor beta chains below all came from one sample that was sequenced in a study of T cell changes during pregnancy in multiple sclerosis. Here immunoSEQ multiplex PCR was the method, and the copy in TCRdb shows in-frame clones only, minus some. The sample includes roughly 70,000 clones, less than 95% of them seen just once. The sample consisted of peripheral blood, taken in the third trimester of pregnancy. The receptors originated from a female donor with multiple sclerosis, enrolled in a pregnancy study.

This clone was detected once. The chain carries TRBV30 and TRBJ2-2, with a weak D call TRBD1 (5 bases). The CDR3 spans 11 residues. Germline loops: CDR1 GTSNPN, CDR2 SVGIG (reference sequence). V was cut by 4 bases and J by 6 bases, with 6 bases left in between. CDR3 in DNA: TGTGCCTGGACAGGGTCCGGGGAGCTGTTTTTT. Its protein is CAWTGSGELFF.

This rearrangement joins TRBV12-5 to TRBJ2-3; a weak D match, TRBD1 (6 bases). The germline V gene has CDR1 LGHNT and CDR2 FRNRAP. The CDR3 has 17 amino acids. Trimming took 4 bases from V and 1 from J, leaving 18 bases between them. CDR3 residues: CASGSGQSGTGTDTQYF. CDR3 sequence (DNA): TGTGCTAGTGGTTCGGGACAATCCGGAACGGGCACAGATACGCAGTATTTT.

The chain links TRBV6-4 to TRBJ2-7; no clear D gene. There are 9 residues in the CDR3. The germline gives CDR1 MRHNA, CDR2 SNTAGT. V lost 8 bases to trimming and J lost 4 bases, with 3 bases between them. The CDR3 DNA sequence: TGTGCCAGCCATTACGAGCAGTACTTC. It is translated as CASHYEQYF.

This rearrangement joins TRBV30 to TRBJ2-3, with D unclear. Germline values: CDR1 GTSNPN, CDR2 SVGIG (reference sequence). V was cut by 2 bases and J by 5 bases, with 8 bases left in between. This CDR3 is built from 12 residues. CDR3 loop: CAWSPPGDTQYF. The CDR3 DNA follows: TGTGCCTGGAGTCCCCCGGGAGATACGCAGTATTTT.

The rearrangement joins TRBV28 to TRBJ2-7; perhaps TRBD2 as D (6 bases). Germline V gene sequence: CDR1 MDHEN, CDR2 SYDVKM. This CDR3 spans 14 amino acids. V was pared by 8 bases and J by 0 bases, with 14 bases between. The CDR3, as DNA: TGTGCCAGCTCCAGCGGGCCTAGCTCCTACGAGCAGTACTTC. This sequence encodes CASSSGPSSYEQYF.

The rearrangement links TRBV9 to TRBJ1-3; 7 bases line up with TRBD1. The CDR3 extends over 18 amino acids. The J segment lost 4 bases and the V segment lost 3 bases, leaving 16 bases of the junction unmatched. Germline V CDR1 and CDR2: SGDLS, YYNGEE. The CDR3 spells CASSARGGTENLGNTIYF. The CDR3 nucleotides read TGTGCCAGCAGCGCGCGGGGGGGGACAGAAAACCTCGGAAACACCATATATTTT.

The CDR3 coding sequence is TGTGCCAGCAGAGTTGGGACTAGCGGTTACACAGATACGCAGTATTTT. It specifies CASRVGTSGYTDTQYF. The V call is TRBV7-9, the J call TRBJ2-3; 11 bases are a match to TRBD2. CDR1 is SEHNR and CDR2 is FQNEAQ in the germline V gene (reference sequence). V was clipped by 6 bases and J by 2 bases; unmatched bases: 7. The CDR3 has 16 amino acids.

The chain joins TRBV19 to TRBJ2-5, with a tentative D call TRBD2 (5 bases). CDR1 is LNHDA, CDR2 SQIVND, per germline (reference sequence). This CDR3 contains 14 residues. V lost 3 bases and J 5 bases, leaving 13 bases between the germline ends. CDR3 bases: TGTGCCAGTAGTATGGAGGCAATTGTTGAGACCCAGTACTTC. Amino acid sequence: CASSMEAIVETQYF.